The sequence of this TCR beta chain was determined in a study of shared clonotypes between healthy human individuals. Regarding the study as a whole: A small donor pool kept down the genetic and exposure-history diversity that was represented. Relative to clonotypes present in all four donors, those not shared had lower generation probabilities.

About this clone itself: Antigen: not known. Different DNA sequences within this sample yield the same CDR3.

Deep-level settings were used for running the assay. Some clones are missing from TCRdb's copy, which holds only in-frame ones; the method was immunoSEQ multiplex PCR. The profile shows 1,400,000 or so clones, approximately 98.5% of them singletons. Sequencing input: naive CD4+ T cells sorted from blood. The subset denotes: CD45RA+ positively selected. The TCR was taken from a man aged 25 to 45 in good health.

The CDR3 region has the DNA TGTGCCAGCAGTTTACCAGGCCCGAACACTGAAGCTTTCTTT. Amino acids: CASSLPGPNTEAFF. The chain joins TRBV27 to TRBJ1-1; D not certain. Germline V lookup: CDR1 MNHEY, CDR2 SMNVEV (reference sequence). There are 14 residues in the CDR3. Trimming took 2 bases from V and 1 from J, leaving 8 bases between them.